The 20 T cell receptor beta chains below all came from one sample that was sequenced in a study of OX40 agonist ivuxolimab in advanced cancers. The method was immunoSEQ multiplex PCR; TCRdb's version includes in-frame clones alone and lacks a portion of them. The table includes approximately 70,000 clones, around four fifths detected once. This material consisted of CD4+ or CD8+ T cells sorted from blood, taken in a trial of the OX40 agonist ivuxolimab. Receptors were obtained from an adult with an advanced solid tumor such as melanoma, head and neck, liver or kidney cancer.

The chain combines TRBV21-1 with TRBJ1-5. TRBV21-1 is a listed pseudogene. The CDR3 has 12 amino acids. As DNA, the CDR3 is TGTGCCAGCAGCGCCCGGTGTCAGCCCCAGCATTTT. It encodes CASSARCQPQHF.

The chain combines TRBV18 with TRBJ2-6, with 7 nucleotides matching TRBD1. Germline V gene lookup returns CDR1 KGHSH and CDR2 LQKENI. Germline trimming cut 3 bases from V and 3 bases from J; bases unmatched to any gene: 8. The CDR3 totals 17 residues. The CDR3 nucleotides are TGTGCCAGCTCACCTGAGACAGGGAATTTTGGGGCCAACGTCCTGACTTTC. It encodes CASSPETGNFGANVLTF.

The chain couples TRBV6-5 to TRBJ1-4, with D possibly being TRBD1 (5 bases). Per the germline V gene, CDR1 is MNHEY and CDR2 is SVGAGI. The V gene lost 7 bases and the J gene lost 6 bases, with 12 bases spanning the gap. The CDR3 has 13 residues. The CDR3 region has the DNA TGTGCCAGCAAGAGCAGGGTTTATGAAAAACTGTTTTTT. Translated, it gives CASKSRVYEKLFF.

The chain links TRBV6-5 to TRBJ2-2; D not certain. Deletions cut 4 bases from V and 6 bases from J, with 15 bases between. This CDR3 has 15 residues. Germline CDR1 is MNHEY and CDR2 is SVGAGI. The CDR3 nucleotides are TGTGCCAGCAGTTTGTCAAGGGTCCTGGCCGGGGAGCTGTTTTTT. This sequence encodes CASSLSRVLAGELFF.

This clone was seen more than once but under ten times. V gene TRBV19 combines with J gene TRBJ1-1; tentatively, D is TRBD1 (5 bases). The CDR3 extends over 13 amino acids. Trimming took 3 bases from V and 2 from J, leaving 7 bases between them. Germline V gene lookup returns CDR1 LNHDA and CDR2 SQIVND (reference sequence). CDR3 amino acids: CASSIRGNTEAFF. The CDR3 nucleotides are TGTGCCAGTAGTATTAGGGGTAACACTGAAGCTTTCTTT.

The V gene is TRBV19, the J gene TRBJ2-7, with a tentative D call TRBD1 (5 bases). The CDR3 is made up of 15 amino acids. CDR1 is LNHDA, CDR2 SQIVND, per germline (reference sequence). Trimming stripped 3 bases from V and 4 bases from J, with 16 bases between. This CDR3 is CASSIPGQTPYEQYF. The CDR3 nucleotides are TGTGCCAGTAGTATCCCAGGACAAACACCGTACGAGCAGTACTTC. Combining the CDR3 with reference TRBV19 and TRBJ2-7 gives the whole variable domain DGGITQSPKYLFRKEGQNVTLSCEQNLNHDAMYWYRQDPGQGLRLIYYSQIVNDFQKGDIAEGYSVSREKKESFPLTVTSAQKNPTAFYLCASSIPGQTPYEQYFGPGTRLTVT.

This clone was observed a single time. This sequence joins TRBV4-2 and TRBJ1-1; D call uncertain. This CDR3 has 12 residues. With 0 bases removed from V and 9 bases from J, the gap between germline ends came to 8 bases. In germline, CDR1 is LGHNA, CDR2 YNFKEQ. The CDR3 loop reads CASSQEGTKAFF. CDR3 DNA sequence: TGTGCCAGCAGCCAAGAAGGTACGAAAGCTTTCTTT.

The chain couples TRBV7-6 to TRBJ1-1; no definite D call. The CDR3 is 16 residues long. V was cut by 3 bases and J by 2 bases, with 16 bases left in between. Germline loops: CDR1 SGHVS, CDR2 FNYEAQ. The CDR3 spells CASSFVRIGLNTEAFF. Written as DNA, the CDR3 is TGTGCCAGCAGCTTTGTACGTATCGGGTTAAACACTGAAGCTTTCTTT.

The J gene is TRBJ1-5, the V gene TRBV7-8; D uncertain. CDR3 length: 14 residues. Germline V lookup: CDR1 SGHVS, CDR2 FQNEAQ. V was trimmed by 1 base and J by 3 bases, leaving 7 bases between them. DNA of the CDR3: TGTGCCAGCAGCTTAGTTGGGTACAATCAGCCCCAGCATTTT. Amino acid sequence: CASSLVGYNQPQHF.

This chain uses TRBV11-1 with TRBJ2-6; D is uncertain. The germline CDR1 and CDR2 sequences are SGHAT and FQDESV (reference sequence). The CDR3 sequence is 14 residues long. V was trimmed by 4 bases and J by 0 bases, leaving 4 bases between them. CDR3 residues: CASSWGSGANVLTF. The CDR3 DNA follows: TGTGCCAGCAGCTGGGGCTCTGGGGCCAACGTCCTGACTTTC.

The chain joins TRBV7-2 to TRBJ1-1; no clear D gene. CDR1 and CDR2 (germline): SGHTA, FQGNSA. The CDR3 contains 14 residues. V dropped 2 bases and J dropped 2 bases, with 9 bases sitting between them. The CDR3 DNA sequence: TGTGCCAGCAGCTTATACCGGGAAAACACTGAAGCTTTCTTT. As protein: CASSLYRENTEAFF. Based on the CDR3 plus reference TRBV7-2 and TRBJ1-1, the full variable domain is GAGVSQSPSNKVTEKGKDVELRCDPISGHTALYWYRQSLGQGLEFLIYFQGNSAPDKSGLPSDRFSAERTGGSVSTLTIQRTQQEDSAVYLCASSLYRENTEAFFGQGTRLTVV.

The chain is built from TRBV30 and TRBJ2-4, with 7 bases lining up with TRBD1. Looked up from germline, CDR1 is GTSNPN and CDR2 is SVGIG (reference sequence). V was pared by 5 bases and J by 9 bases, with 16 bases of the junction left unmatched. This CDR3 contains 15 residues. The CDR3 sequence is CAWDKGAYNRGIQYF. The DNA of the CDR3 is TGTGCCTGGGACAAGGGGGCCTACAACCGAGGCATTCAGTACTTC. Full variable domain (remainder filled in from reference TRBV30 and TRBJ2-4): SQTIHQWPATLVQPVGSPLSLECTVEGTSNPNLYWYRQAAGRGLQLLFYSVGIGQISSEVPQNLSASRPQDRQFILSSKKLLLSDSGFYLCAWDKGAYNRGIQYFGAGTRLSVL.

The J gene is TRBJ2-2, the V gene TRBV19; TRBD2 aligns across 11 bases. The junction had 9 bases not matched to a gene; V was cut back by 1 base and J by 5 bases. The CDR3 is 18 amino acids. CDR1 and CDR2 (germline): LNHDA, SQIVND (reference sequence). The CDR3 region has the DNA TGTGCCAGTAGTATAGGGGCTAGCGGGAGGCGGAGGACCGGGGAGCTGTTTTTT. It codes for CASSIGASGRRRTGELFF. The full variable domain, rest sourced from reference TRBV19 and TRBJ2-2, is DGGITQSPKYLFRKEGQNVTLSCEQNLNHDAMYWYRQDPGQGLRLIYYSQIVNDFQKGDIAEGYSVSREKKESFPLTVTSAQKNPTAFYLCASSIGASGRRRTGELFFGEGSRLTVL.

The chain employs TRBV29-1 and TRBJ2-5, with 7 positions matching TRBD2. After removal of 5 bases from V and 5 bases from J, the junction contained 11 bases not matched to a gene. The CDR3 is 14 amino acids. CDR1 is SQVTM and CDR2 is ANQGSEA in the germline V gene. The chain's CDR3 is CSVRAGPYSETQYF. The CDR3 coding sequence is TGCAGCGTTAGAGCGGGACCCTACTCGGAGACCCAGTACTTC.

The chain recombines TRBV28 with TRBJ1-3; D is unresolved. V was cut by 4 bases and J by 0 bases, with 13 bases left in between. This CDR3 is built from 16 residues. Germline CDR1 reads MDHEN; CDR2 reads SYDVKM. The CDR3 region has the DNA TGTGCCAGCAGTTCGTGGGCCGGGAGCTCTGGAAACACCATATATTTT. As protein: CASSSWAGSSGNTIYF.

The chain recombines TRBV9 with TRBJ2-3, with a tentative D call TRBD2 (6 bases). The V and J ends lost 0 bases and 6 bases respectively, with 20 bases between them. Germline V lookup: CDR1 SGDLS, CDR2 YYNGEE. CDR3 length: 17 residues. CDR3 DNA: TGTGCCAGCAGCGTAGCCAGCGGAGGGGCTAGTACGGATACGCAGTATTTT. It encodes CASSVASGGASTDTQYF. The full variable domain, in which reference TRBV9 and TRBJ2-3 provide the parts outside the CDR3, is DSGVTQTPKHLITATGQRVTLRCSPRSGDLSVYWYQQSLDQGLQFLIQYYNGEERAKGNILERFSAQQFPDLHSELNLSSLELGDSALYFCASSVASGGASTDTQYFGPGTRLTVL.

The V and J genes are TRBV23-1 and TRBJ1-1, with D perhaps matching TRBD1 (6 bases). TRBV23-1 is classed as an ORF, of uncertain function. The V end lost 7 bases, the J end lost 1 base, and 13 bases lay between the germline ends. There are 14 residues in the CDR3. CDR3 protein: CASKVGGPNTEAFF. CDR3 nucleotides: TGCGCCAGCAAGGTCGGGGGGCCGAACACTGAAGCTTTCTTT.

This clone was detected only a few times. The chain carries TRBV28 and TRBJ2-7; D unresolved. Germline V gives CDR1 MDHEN, CDR2 SYDVKM. The CDR3 length is 11 residues. Trimming shortened V by 7 bases and J by 5 bases, and 9 bases separated the two germline ends. CDR3 DNA sequence: TGTGCCAGCAAGTTTCTCGACGAGCAGTACTTC. Its protein is CASKFLDEQYF.

The CDR3 region has the DNA TGTGCCAGCAGCGATACCTACGAGCAGTACTTC. It specifies CASSDTYEQYF. The chain joins TRBV7-2 to TRBJ2-7; D not resolved. V was cut by 5 bases and J by 2 bases, with 4 bases left in between. Germline values: CDR1 SGHTA, CDR2 FQGNSA. The CDR3 spans 11 residues.

This clone was counted a single time. CDR3 protein: CASSENRGGEQFF. The CDR3 region has the DNA TGTGCCAGCTCCGAGAACAGGGGAGGTGAGCAGTTCTTC. The chain carries TRBV18 and TRBJ2-1, with D perhaps TRBD1 (7 bases). The CDR3 contains 13 residues. Germline CDR1 is KGHSH and CDR2 is LQKENI. With 6 bases removed from V and 9 bases from J, the gap between germline ends came to 15 bases.